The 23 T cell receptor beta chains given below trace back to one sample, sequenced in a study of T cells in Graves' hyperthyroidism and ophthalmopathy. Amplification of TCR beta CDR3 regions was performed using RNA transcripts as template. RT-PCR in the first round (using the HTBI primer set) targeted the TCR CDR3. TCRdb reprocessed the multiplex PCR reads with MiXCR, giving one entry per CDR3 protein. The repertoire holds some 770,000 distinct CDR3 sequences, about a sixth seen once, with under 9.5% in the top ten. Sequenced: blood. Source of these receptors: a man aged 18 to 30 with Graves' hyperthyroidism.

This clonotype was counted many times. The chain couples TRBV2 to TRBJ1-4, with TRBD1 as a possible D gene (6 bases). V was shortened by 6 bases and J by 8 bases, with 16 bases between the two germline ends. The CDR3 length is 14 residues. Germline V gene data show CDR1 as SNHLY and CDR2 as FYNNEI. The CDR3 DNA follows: TGTGCCAGCAGGATTTACAGGGACGAGGAAAAACTGTTTTTT. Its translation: CASRIYRDEEKLFF.

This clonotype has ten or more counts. CDR3 in DNA: TGTGCCGCCTCCGGGACGGGGCGCACAGATACGCAGTATTTT. Its protein is CAASGTGRTDTQYF. The rearrangement links TRBV28 to TRBJ2-3; D is possibly TRBD1 or TRBD2 (5 bases each). Looked up from germline, CDR1 is MDHEN and CDR2 is SYDVKM. V dropped 11 bases and J dropped 1 base, with 16 bases sitting between them. This CDR3 is built from 14 residues.

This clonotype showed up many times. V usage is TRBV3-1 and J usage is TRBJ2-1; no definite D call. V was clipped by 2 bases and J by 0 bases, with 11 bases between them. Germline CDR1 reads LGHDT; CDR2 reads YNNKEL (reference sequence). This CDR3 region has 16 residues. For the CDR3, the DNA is TGTGCCAGCAGCCAATCGACTGGTTCCTCCTACAATGAGCAGTTCTTC. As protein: CASSQSTGSSYNEQFF.

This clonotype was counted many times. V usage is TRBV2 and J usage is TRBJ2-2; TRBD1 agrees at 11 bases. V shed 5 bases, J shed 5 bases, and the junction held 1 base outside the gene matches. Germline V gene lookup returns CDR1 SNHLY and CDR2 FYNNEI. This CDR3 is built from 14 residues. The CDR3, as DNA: TGTGCCAGCAGTTGGGACAGGGGGACCGGGGAGCTGTTTTTT. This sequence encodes CASSWDRGTGELFF. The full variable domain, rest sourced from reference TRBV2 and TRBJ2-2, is EPEVTQTPSHQVTQMGQEVILRCVPISNHLYFYWYRQILGQKVEFLVSFYNNEISEKSEIFDDQFSVERPDGSNFTLKIRSTKLEDSAMYFCASSWDRGTGELFFGEGSRLTVL.

CDR3 sequence reads: CASSPQRGANVLTF. The CDR3, as DNA: TGTGCCAGCAGCCCCCAGCGAGGGGCCAACGTCCTGACTTTC. The chain employs TRBV7-3 and TRBJ2-6, with D hard to call. The CDR3 sequence is 14 residues long. V lost 5 bases, J lost 4 bases, and 9 bases lay in between. The germline gives CDR1 SGHTA, CDR2 FQGTGA.

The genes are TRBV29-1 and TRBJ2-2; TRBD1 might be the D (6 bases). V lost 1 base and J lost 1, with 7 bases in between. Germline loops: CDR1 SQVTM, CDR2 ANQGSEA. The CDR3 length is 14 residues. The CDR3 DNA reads TGCAGCGTTGAAGGCAGGGGGAACACCGGGGAGCTGTTTTTT. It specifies CSVEGRGNTGELFF.

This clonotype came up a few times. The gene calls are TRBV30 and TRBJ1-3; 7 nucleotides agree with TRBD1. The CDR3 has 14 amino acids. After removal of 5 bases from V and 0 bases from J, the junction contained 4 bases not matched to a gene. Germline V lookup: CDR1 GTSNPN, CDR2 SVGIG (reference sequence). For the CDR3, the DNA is TGTGCCTGGGCCGGGACAGCCTCTGGAAACACCATATATTTT. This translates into CAWAGTASGNTIYF.

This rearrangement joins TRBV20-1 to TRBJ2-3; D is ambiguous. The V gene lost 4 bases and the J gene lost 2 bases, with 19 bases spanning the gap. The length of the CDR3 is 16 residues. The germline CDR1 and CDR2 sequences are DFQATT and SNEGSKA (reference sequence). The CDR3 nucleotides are TGCAGTGCTACAGGCGCGCGGATGGACCACACAGATACGCAGTATTTT. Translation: CSATGARMDHTDTQYF.

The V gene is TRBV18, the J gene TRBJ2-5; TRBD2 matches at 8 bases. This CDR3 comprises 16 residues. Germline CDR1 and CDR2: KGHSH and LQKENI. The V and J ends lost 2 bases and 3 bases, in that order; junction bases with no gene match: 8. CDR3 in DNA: TGTGCCAGCTCACCAACCCCGACTAGCGAAGAAGAGACCCAGTACTTC. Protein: CASSPTPTSEEETQYF. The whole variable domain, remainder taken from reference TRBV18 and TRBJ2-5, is NAGVMQNPRHLVRRRGQEARLRCSPMKGHSHVYWYRQLPEEGLKFMVYLQKENIIDESGMPKERFSAEFPKEGPSILRIQQVVRGDSAAYFCASSPTPTSEEETQYFGPGTRLLVL.

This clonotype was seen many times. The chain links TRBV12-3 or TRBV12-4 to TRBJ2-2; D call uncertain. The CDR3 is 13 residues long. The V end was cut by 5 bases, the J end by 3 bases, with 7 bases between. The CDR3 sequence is CASSRLDTGELFF. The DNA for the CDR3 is TGTGCCAGCAGTCGTCTCGACACCGGGGAGCTGTTTTTT.

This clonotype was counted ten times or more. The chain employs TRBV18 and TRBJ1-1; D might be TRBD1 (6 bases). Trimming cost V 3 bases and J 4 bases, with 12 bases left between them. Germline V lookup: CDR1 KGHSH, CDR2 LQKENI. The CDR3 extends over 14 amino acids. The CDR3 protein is CASSPTGTLTEAFF. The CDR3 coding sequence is TGTGCCAGCTCACCTACCGGGACACTCACTGAAGCTTTCTTT.

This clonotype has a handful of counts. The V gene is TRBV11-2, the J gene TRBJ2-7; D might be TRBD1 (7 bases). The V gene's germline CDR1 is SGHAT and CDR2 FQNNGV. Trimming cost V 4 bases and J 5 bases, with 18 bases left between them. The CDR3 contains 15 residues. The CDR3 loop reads CASSSQGGRENEQYF. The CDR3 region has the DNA TGTGCCAGCAGCTCCCAGGGGGGCAGGGAGAACGAGCAGTACTTC.

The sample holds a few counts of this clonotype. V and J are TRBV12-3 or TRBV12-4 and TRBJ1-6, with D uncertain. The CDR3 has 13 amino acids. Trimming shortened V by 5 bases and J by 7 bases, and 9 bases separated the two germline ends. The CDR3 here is CASSPLENSPLHF. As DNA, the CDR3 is TGTGCCAGCAGTCCCTTGGAGAATTCACCCCTCCACTTT.

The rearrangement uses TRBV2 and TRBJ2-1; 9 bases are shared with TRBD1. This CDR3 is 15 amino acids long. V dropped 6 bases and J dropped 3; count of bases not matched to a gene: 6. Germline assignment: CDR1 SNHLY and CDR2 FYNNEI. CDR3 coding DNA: TGTGCCAGCAGGCGGGACAGGGATTACTACAATGAGCAGTTCTTC. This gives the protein CASRRDRDYYNEQFF.

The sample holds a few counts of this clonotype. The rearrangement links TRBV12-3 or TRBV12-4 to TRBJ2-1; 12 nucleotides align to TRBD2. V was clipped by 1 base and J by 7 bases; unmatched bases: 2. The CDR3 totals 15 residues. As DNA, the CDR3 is TGTGCCAGCAGTTTAGGACTAGCGGGAGAAAATGAGCAGTTCTTC. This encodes CASSLGLAGENEQFF.

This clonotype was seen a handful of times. The CDR3 DNA sequence: TGTGCCAGCAGCCAAGAGGGGGCCAGGACTGAAGCTTTCTTT. Protein product: CASSQEGARTEAFF. The rearrangement uses TRBV3-1 and TRBJ1-1, with a possible D match to TRBD1 (6 bases). CDR3 length: 14 amino acids. Trimming removed 0 bases at V and 5 bases at J, with 10 bases between. Looked up from germline, CDR1 is LGHDT and CDR2 is YNNKEL (reference sequence).

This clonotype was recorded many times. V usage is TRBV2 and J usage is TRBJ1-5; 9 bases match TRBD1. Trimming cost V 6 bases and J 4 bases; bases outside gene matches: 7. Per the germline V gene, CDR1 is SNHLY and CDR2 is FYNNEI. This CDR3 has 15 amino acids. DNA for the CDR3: TGTGCCAGCAGGACGGGACAGGGTTCGAATCAGCCCCAGCATTTT. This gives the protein CASRTGQGSNQPQHF.

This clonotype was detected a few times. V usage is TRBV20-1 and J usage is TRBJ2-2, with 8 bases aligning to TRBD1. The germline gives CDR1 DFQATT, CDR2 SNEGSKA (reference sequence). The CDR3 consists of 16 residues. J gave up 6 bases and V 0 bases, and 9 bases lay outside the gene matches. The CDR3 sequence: CSARDLGRGQAGELFF. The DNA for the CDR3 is TGCAGTGCTAGAGATTTGGGCAGGGGGCAGGCCGGGGAGCTGTTTTTT.

CDR3 bases: TGCGCCAGCAGCCCAAGGACAGGGGGCTCATACTCCTACAATGAGCAGTTCTTC. Its translation is CASSPRTGGSYSYNEQFF. The J gene is TRBJ2-1, the V gene TRBV5-1; 11 positions match TRBD1. Trimming took 4 bases from V and 0 from J; bases not matched to a gene: 9. From germline, CDR1 is SGHRS and CDR2 YFSETQ. This CDR3 comprises 18 residues.

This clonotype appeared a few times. The CDR3 reads CASSFGGTSGSEGEQYF. CDR3 DNA: TGTGCCAGCAGTTTTGGAGGGACTAGCGGGAGTGAAGGCGAGCAGTACTTC. The chain couples TRBV27 to TRBJ2-7; the match to TRBD2 covers 14 bases. The CDR3 is made up of 17 amino acids. Germline CDR1 and CDR2: MNHEY and SMNVEV (reference sequence). V lost 3 bases to trimming and J lost 6 bases; unmatched junction nucleotides: 10.

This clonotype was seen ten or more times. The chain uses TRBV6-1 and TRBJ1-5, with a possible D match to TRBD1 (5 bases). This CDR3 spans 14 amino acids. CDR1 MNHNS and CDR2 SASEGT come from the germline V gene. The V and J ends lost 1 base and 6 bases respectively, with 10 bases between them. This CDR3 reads CASSEGGEVQPQHF. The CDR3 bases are TGTGCCAGCAGTGAAGGAGGGGAGGTTCAGCCCCAGCATTTT.

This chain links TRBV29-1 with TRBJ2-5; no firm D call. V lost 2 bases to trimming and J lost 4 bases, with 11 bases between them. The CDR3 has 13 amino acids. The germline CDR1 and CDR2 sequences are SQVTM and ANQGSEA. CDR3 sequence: CSVELGRLETQYF. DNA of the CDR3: TGCAGCGTTGAACTTGGACGATTAGAGACCCAGTACTTC.

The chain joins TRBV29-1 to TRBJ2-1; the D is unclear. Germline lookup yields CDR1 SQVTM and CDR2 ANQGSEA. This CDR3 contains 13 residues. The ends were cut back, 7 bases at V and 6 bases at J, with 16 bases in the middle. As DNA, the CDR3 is TGCAGCGCCCGACGGGCAGGACCCAATGAGCAGTTCTTC. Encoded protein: CSARRAGPNEQFF.